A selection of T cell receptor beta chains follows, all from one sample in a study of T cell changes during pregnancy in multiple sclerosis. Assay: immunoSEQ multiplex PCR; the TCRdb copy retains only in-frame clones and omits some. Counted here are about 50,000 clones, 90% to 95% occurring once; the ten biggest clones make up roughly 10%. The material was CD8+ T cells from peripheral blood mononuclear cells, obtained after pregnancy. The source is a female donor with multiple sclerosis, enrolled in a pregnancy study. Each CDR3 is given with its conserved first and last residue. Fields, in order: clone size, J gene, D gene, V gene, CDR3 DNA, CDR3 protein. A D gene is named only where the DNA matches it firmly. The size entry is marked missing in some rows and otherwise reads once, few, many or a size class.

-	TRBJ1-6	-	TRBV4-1	TGCGCCAGCAGCCAAGGTCAGAATTCGCCCCTCCACTTT	CASSQGQNSPLHF
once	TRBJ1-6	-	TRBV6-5	TGTGCCAGCAGTTACTCAATCAGGATAGATAATTCACCCCTCCACTTT	CASSYSIRIDNSPLHF
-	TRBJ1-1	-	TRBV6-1	TGTGCCAGCAGTGAGCTATCCGGGGGTATGAACACTGAAGCTTTCTTT	CASSELSGGMNTEAFF
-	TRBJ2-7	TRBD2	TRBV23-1	TGCGCCAGCAGTCAATCGAGGGGGTATCGGCGGGGGGGCCCCAACGAGCAGTACTTC	CASSQSRGYRRGGPNEQYF
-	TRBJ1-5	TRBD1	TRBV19	TGTGCCAGTAGTAGGGACAGGGAGGAATTGGCCCAGCATTTT	CASSRDREELAQHF
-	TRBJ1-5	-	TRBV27	TGTGCCAGCAGTTTAGACAGGTTTAGCAATCAGCCCCAGCATTTT	CASSLDRFSNQPQHF
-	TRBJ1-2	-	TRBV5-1	TGCGCCAGCAGCTTTGAGGCGGTACCTGGCTACACCTTC	CASSFEAVPGYTF
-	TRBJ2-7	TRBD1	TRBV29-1	TGCAGCATCAGGGGGCTCGACGAGCAGTACTTC	CSIRGLDEQYF
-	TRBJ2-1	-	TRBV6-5	TGTGCCAGCAGTCAAGCTGGCTACAATGAGCAGTTCTTC	CASSQAGYNEQFF
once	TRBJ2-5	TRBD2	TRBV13	TGTGCCAGCAGCTCGGGACTAGGAGGGACCCAGTACTTC	CASSSGLGGTQYF
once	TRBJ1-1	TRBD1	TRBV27	TGTGCCAGCAGTTTAATCGGGACAGGGCACACTGAAGCTTTCTTT	CASSLIGTGHTEAFF
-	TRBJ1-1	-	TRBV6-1	TGTGCCAGCAGTGAAGTACCGGTGAACACTGAAGCTTTCTTT	CASSEVPVNTEAFF
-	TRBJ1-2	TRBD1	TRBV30	TGTGCCTGGAGTTGGGACAGCGTCGGTGACTACACCTTC	CAWSWDSVGDYTF
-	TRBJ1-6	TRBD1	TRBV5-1	TGCGCCAGCAGCTTGGCTAGGACAGGTTATTCACCCCTCCACTTT	CASSLARTGYSPLHF
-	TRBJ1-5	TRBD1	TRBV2	TGTGCCAGCAGTGGATCCCCCGGGACAGGGGACTCAAATCAGCCCCAGCATTTT	CASSGSPGTGDSNQPQHF
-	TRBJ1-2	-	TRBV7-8	TGTGCCAGCAGCTTATCGAGTGATAGCTTCTATGGCTACACCTTC	CASSLSSDSFYGYTF
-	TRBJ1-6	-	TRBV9	TGTGCCAGCAGCGTAGGAGGATCACCCCTCCACTTT	CASSVGGSPLHF
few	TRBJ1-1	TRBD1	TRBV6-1	TGTGCCAGCAGCTTGACAGGGGTTAACACTGAAGCTTTCTTT	CASSLTGVNTEAFF
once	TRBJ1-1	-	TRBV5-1	TGCGCCAGCAGCCCACGAGGTGTTGCGGGGAACACTGAAGCTTTCTTT	CASSPRGVAGNTEAFF
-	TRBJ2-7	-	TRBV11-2	TGTGCCAGCAGCTTAGTTCCGGGTACGACCTACGAGCAGTACTTC	CASSLVPGTTYEQYF
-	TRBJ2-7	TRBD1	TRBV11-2	TGTGCCAGCAGCTTAGGACAGGGGGTCGAGCAGTACTTC	CASSLGQGVEQYF
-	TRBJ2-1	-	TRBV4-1	TGCGCCAGCAGCCAAGAGTTCACCGGTCCTAATGAGCAGTTCTTC	CASSQEFTGPNEQFF
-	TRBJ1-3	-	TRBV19	TGTGCCAGTAGTATTGGGAGCACTGGAAACACCATATATTTT	CASSIGSTGNTIYF
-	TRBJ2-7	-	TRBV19	TGTGCCAGTAGTGCCGAGCTTACAGGATACGAGCAGTACTTC	CASSAELTGYEQYF
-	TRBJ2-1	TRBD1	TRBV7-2	TGTGCCAGCAGCTTAGAGGGACAGGCCTTATACAATGAGCAGTTCTTC	CASSLEGQALYNEQFF
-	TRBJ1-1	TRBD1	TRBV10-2	TGCGCCAGCAGAACCGGGACAGGGGGGGACACTGAAGCTTTCTTT	CASRTGTGGDTEAFF
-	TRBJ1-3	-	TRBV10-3	TGTGCCATTCTGTCTGAGAAGACTGGAAACACCATATATTTT	CAILSEKTGNTIYF
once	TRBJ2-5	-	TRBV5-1	TGCGCCAGCAGCTTGCTTCCAGGGAGGCTGGGGGAGACCCAGTACTTC	CASSLLPGRLGETQYF
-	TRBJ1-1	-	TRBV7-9	TGTGCCAGCAGGAAGGGTGAGGGGAACACTGAAGCTTTCTTT	CASRKGEGNTEAFF
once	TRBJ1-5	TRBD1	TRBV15	TGTGCCACCAGCCTACAGGGGGCCGGTCAGCCCCAGCATTTT	CATSLQGAGQPQHF
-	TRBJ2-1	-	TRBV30	TGTGCCTGGGGATCCGGGACACTTTACAATGAGCAGTTCTTC	CAWGSGTLYNEQFF
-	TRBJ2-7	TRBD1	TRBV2	TGTGCCAGCAGTCCCCGGGACAGGACCTACGAGCAGTACTTC	CASSPRDRTYEQYF
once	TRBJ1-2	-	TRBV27	TGTGCCAGCAGTTTATTTGGCGGGAATAACTATGGCTACACCTTC	CASSLFGGNNYGYTF
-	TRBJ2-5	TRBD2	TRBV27	TGTGCCAGCAGTTTGGCCGGGGGGGGAGAGACCCAGTACTTC	CASSLAGGGETQYF
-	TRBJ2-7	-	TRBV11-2	TGTGCCAGCAGCTTTGACAGCGCCTACGAGCAGTACTTC	CASSFDSAYEQYF
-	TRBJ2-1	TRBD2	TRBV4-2	TGTGCCAGCAGCCAAGGGACTAGCGAGAATGAGCAGTTCTTC	CASSQGTSENEQFF
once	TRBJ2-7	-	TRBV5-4	TGTGCCGGGGGGGACGACACACAGGGCCCCTACGAGCAGTACTTC	CAGGDDTQGPYEQYF
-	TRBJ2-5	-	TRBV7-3	TGTGCCAGCAGCTTAGGCACAAAGTACCAAGAGACCCAGTACTTC	CASSLGTKYQETQYF
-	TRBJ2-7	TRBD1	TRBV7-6	TGTGCCAGCAGCATTTACTCTCCGGGACAGGGCATCCTCTACGAGCAGTACTTC	CASSIYSPGQGILYEQYF
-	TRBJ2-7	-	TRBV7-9	TGTGCCAGCAGCCCCCGGGTGGGAGCCTACGAGCAGTACTTC	CASSPRVGAYEQYF
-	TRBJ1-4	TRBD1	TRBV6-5	TGTGCCAGCAGTTACGGGACAGATGAAAAACTGTTTTTT	CASSYGTDEKLFF
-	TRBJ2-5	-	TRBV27	TGTGCCAGCAGTACCCGGACAGCCCAAGAGACCCAGTACTTC	CASSTRTAQETQYF